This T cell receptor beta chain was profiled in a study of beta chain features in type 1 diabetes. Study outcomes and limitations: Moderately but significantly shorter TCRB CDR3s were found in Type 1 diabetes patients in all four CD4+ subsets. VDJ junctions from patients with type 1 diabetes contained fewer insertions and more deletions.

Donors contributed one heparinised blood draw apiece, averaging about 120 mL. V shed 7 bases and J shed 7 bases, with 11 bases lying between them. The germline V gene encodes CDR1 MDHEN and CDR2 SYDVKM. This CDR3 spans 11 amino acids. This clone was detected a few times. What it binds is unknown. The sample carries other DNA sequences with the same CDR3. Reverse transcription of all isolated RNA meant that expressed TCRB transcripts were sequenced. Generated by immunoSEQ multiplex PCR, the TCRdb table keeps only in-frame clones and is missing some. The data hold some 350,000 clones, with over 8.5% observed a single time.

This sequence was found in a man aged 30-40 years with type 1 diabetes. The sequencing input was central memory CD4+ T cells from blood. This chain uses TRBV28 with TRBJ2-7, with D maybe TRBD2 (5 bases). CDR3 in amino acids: CASTLRGEQYF. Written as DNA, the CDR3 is TGTGCCAGCACCCTTCGGGGAGAGCAGTACTTC.